What follows are 28 T cell receptor beta chains derived from one specimen sequenced in a study of cytomegalovirus exposure and HLA in healthy donors. PCR used 60 Vbeta primers and 13 Jbeta primers. This table comes from immunoSEQ multiplex PCR, and its TCRdb copy is limited to in-frame clones, with some not included. The repertoire holds hundreds of thousands of clones, with roughly 90% as singletons. The specimen was PBMCs. The receptors originated from a woman younger than 30 in good health and CMV-seronegative.

The chain carries TRBV15 and TRBJ1-5; D is perhaps TRBD1 (5 bases). Between the trimmed V and J ends, which lost 3 bases and 10 bases, there was a span of 13 bases. The CDR3 length is 13 residues. In germline, CDR1 is LNHNV, CDR2 YYDKDF (reference sequence). CDR3 region: CATSRGGNTPQHF. The CDR3 DNA sequence: TGTGCCACCAGCAGGGGGGGGAACACCCCCCAGCATTTT.

The rearrangement uses TRBV11-2 and TRBJ1-2, with 11 positions matching TRBD1. The junction had 14 bases not matched to a gene; V was cut back by 5 bases and J by 6 bases. Germline CDR1 is SGHAT and CDR2 is FQNNGV. CDR3 length: 17 amino acids. CDR3 sequence (DNA): TGTGCCAGCAGCCGGAGGACAGGGGGCTCGGGTGGTAATGGCTACACCTTC. Translation: CASSRRTGGSGGNGYTF.

The chain recombines TRBV10-3 with TRBJ1-5; 7 nucleotides align to TRBD1. The CDR3 extends over 13 amino acids. V was pared by 5 bases and J by 6 bases, with 4 bases of the junction left unmatched. Germline V CDR1 and CDR2: ENHRY, SYGVKD. In nucleotides, the CDR3 is TGTGCCATCAGTCAGGGGGAGAGTCAGCCCCAGCATTTT. Translation: CAISQGESQPQHF.

The J gene is TRBJ1-2, the V gene TRBV5-4; D is possibly TRBD1 (6 bases). V lost 0 bases to trimming and J lost 2 bases, with 8 bases between them. The CDR3 runs 14 residues. Germline lookup yields CDR1 SGHNT and CDR2 YYREEE (reference sequence). CDR3 in amino acids: CASSLVGQNYGYTF. The CDR3 DNA reads TGTGCCAGCAGCTTGGTAGGACAGAACTATGGCTACACCTTC.

The chain combines TRBV5-1 with TRBJ1-4; TRBD1 agrees at 8 bases. Germline V gives CDR1 SGHRS, CDR2 YFSETQ. The length of the CDR3 is 16 residues. V gave up 4 bases and J gave up 3 bases; unmatched junction bases: 8. The CDR3 loop is CASSRQGKGANEKLFF. The CDR3 DNA reads as TGCGCCAGCAGCCGACAGGGGAAGGGAGCTAATGAAAAACTGTTTTTT.

V is TRBV5-4 and J is TRBJ2-7, with 8 nucleotides matching TRBD1. Per germline, CDR1 SGHNT and CDR2 YYREEE (reference sequence). The length of the CDR3 is 16 residues. The V gene end was trimmed by 0 bases and the J gene end by 1 base; junction bases not matched to a gene: 6. CDR3 loop: CASSLGGDRPSYEQYF. The CDR3 DNA follows: TGTGCCAGCAGCTTGGGGGGGGACAGGCCATCCTACGAGCAGTACTTC.

The V call is TRBV11-2, the J call TRBJ2-5; D remains unclear. The DNA end favors TRBJ2-7, so the J call may be wrong. Germline V gene sequence: CDR1 SGHAT, CDR2 FQNNGV. This CDR3 is built from 13 residues. The CDR3 DNA sequence: TGTGCCAGCAGCCCCGGAGCTCCCGACGAGCAGTACTTC. Translated, it gives CASSPGAPDEQYF.

The rearrangement joins TRBV18 to TRBJ1-2, with D unresolved. Trimming took off 3 bases at V and 5 bases at J, with 10 bases between the two ends. Germline CDR1 KGHSH, CDR2 LQKENI. The CDR3 consists of 13 residues. This chain's CDR3 is CASSPGRDYGYTF. CDR3 nucleotide sequence: TGTGCCAGCTCACCGGGGAGGGATTATGGCTACACCTTC.

This clone has more than one count but fewer than ten. The CDR3 DNA reads as TGTGCCAGCAGCTTCACCGGGACTAGCGGGGGAGATACGCAGTATTTT. This encodes CASSFTGTSGGDTQYF. V is TRBV7-9 and J is TRBJ2-3; TRBD2 matches at 14 bases. Germline trimming cut 3 bases from V and 5 bases from J; bases unmatched to any gene: 4. This CDR3 has 16 residues. CDR1 and CDR2 (germline): SEHNR, FQNEAQ (reference sequence).

In its sample, this clone was seen a few times. This chain links TRBV7-8 with TRBJ1-3; unclear D gene. The CDR3 has 15 amino acids. Per germline, CDR1 SGHVS and CDR2 FQNEAQ. V was shortened by 1 base and J by 2 bases, with 9 bases between the two germline ends. The CDR3 DNA reads TGTGCCAGCAGCTTAGAAGTGGCAGCTGGAAACACCATATATTTT. Amino acid sequence: CASSLEVAAGNTIYF.

This clone was seen a single time. The CDR3 here is CASLPAGRSYEQYF. The CDR3 bases are TGTGCCAGCTTACCAGCGGGGAGATCCTACGAGCAGTACTTC. The V and J genes are TRBV6-1 and TRBJ2-7, with 7 bases identical to TRBD2. V shed 8 bases and J 1 base; nucleotides not matched to a gene: 8. Germline V gene sequence: CDR1 MNHNS, CDR2 SASEGT. The CDR3 contains 14 residues.

The V and J genes are TRBV18 and TRBJ2-7; a weak D match, TRBD1 (6 bases). The CDR3 loop spans 14 amino acids. Trimming removed 1 base at V and 2 bases at J, with 9 bases between. From germline, CDR1 is KGHSH and CDR2 LQKENI. CDR3 sequence: CASSPRDRTYEQYF. The CDR3 nucleotides are TGTGCCAGCTCACCACGAGACAGGACCTACGAGCAGTACTTC.

The chain employs TRBV30 and TRBJ2-2; D ambiguous. This CDR3 region has 11 residues. The V gene's germline CDR1 is GTSNPN and CDR2 SVGIG (reference sequence). V was shortened by 2 bases and J by 6 bases, with 4 bases between the two germline ends. CDR3 coding DNA: TGTGCCTGGAGTTCGGCCGGGGAGCTGTTTTTT. This gives the protein CAWSSAGELFF.

CDR3 sequence reads: CASSPTGVAGGTDTQYF. For the CDR3, the DNA is TGTGCCAGCAGTCCGACCGGGGTAGCGGGGGGCACAGATACGCAGTATTTT. V is TRBV2 and J is TRBJ2-3, with 9 bases lining up with TRBD2. The J segment lost 1 base and the V segment lost 5 bases, leaving 10 bases of the junction unmatched. This CDR3 is 17 amino acids long. Per the germline V gene, CDR1 is SNHLY and CDR2 is FYNNEI.

This clone showed up just once. The V call is TRBV5-1, the J call TRBJ2-7; 9 bases are a match to TRBD1. After removal of 4 bases from V and 7 bases from J, the junction contained 12 bases not matched to a gene. This CDR3 comprises 15 residues. The germline CDR1 and CDR2 sequences are SGHRS and YFSETQ. This chain's CDR3 is CASSTQQGASGEQYF. The DNA of the CDR3 is TGCGCCAGCAGCACCCAACAGGGGGCTTCTGGGGAGCAGTACTTC.

CDR3 sequence (DNA): TGTGCCAGCAGTTACGCGGGGGGCAGGCCGAACACTGAAGCTTTCTTT. It codes for CASSYAGGRPNTEAFF. The genes are TRBV6-5 and TRBJ1-1, with D possibly being TRBD1 (6 bases). CDR3 length: 16 residues. Germline values: CDR1 MNHEY, CDR2 SVGAGI. V lost 2 bases and J 1 base, leaving 14 bases between the germline ends.

The rearrangement joins TRBV19 to TRBJ1-5; possibly TRBD1 for D (5 bases). The CDR3 consists of 16 residues. The V end was cut by 6 bases, the J end by 4 bases, with 19 bases between. Germline V lookup: CDR1 LNHDA, CDR2 SQIVND (reference sequence). In DNA, the CDR3 is TGTGCCAGTAGCCCCGAAGGGAGGGGACGGAATCAGCCCCAGCATTTT. Its translation: CASSPEGRGRNQPQHF.

This clone was detected once. The gene calls are TRBV9 and TRBJ2-5; 11 nucleotides line up with TRBD2. Germline V gene sequence: CDR1 SGDLS, CDR2 YYNGEE. The CDR3 consists of 16 residues. Trimming took 2 bases from V and 3 from J; bases not matched to a gene: 6. Written as DNA, the CDR3 is TGTGCCAGCAGCGTTGCTAGCGGGGGGATAAAAGAGACCCAGTACTTC. Encoded protein: CASSVASGGIKETQYF.

The sample holds one count of this clone. V gene TRBV6-5 combines with J gene TRBJ2-4, with a weak D call TRBD1 (7 bases). The CDR3 runs 12 residues. Germline values: CDR1 MNHEY, CDR2 SVGAGI. V was shortened by 5 bases and J by 8 bases, with 10 bases between the two germline ends. CDR3 sequence reads: CASSRRGDIQYF. Here the CDR3 DNA reads TGTGCCAGCAGTCGCAGGGGGGACATTCAGTACTTC.

Comments on this clone: A junction boundary mismatches the germline segment, possibly from a read error. The chain carries TRBV7-7 and TRBJ2-3, with 9 bases matching TRBD1. The CDR3 contains 15 residues. Germline V CDR1 and CDR2: SSHAT, FNYEAQ (reference sequence). The CDR3 spells CASSRGTGRGDTQYF. CDR3 nucleotide sequence: TGTGCTAGCAGCCGCGGGACAGGGCGAGGAGATACGCAGTATTTT.

This clone was found once. The V call is TRBV23-1, the J call TRBJ2-4; D is ambiguous. TRBV23-1 is sorted into the ORF group, with uncertain function. Trimming removed 11 bases from V and 1 base from J, with 18 bases in between. The CDR3 length is 15 residues. The CDR3: CAPPPQDAAKNIQYF. In DNA, the CDR3 is TGCGCCCCGCCCCCGCAAGATGCGGCCAAAAACATTCAGTACTTC.

The chain recombines TRBV9 with TRBJ2-3, with 9 bases that match TRBD2. The CDR3 contains 16 residues. Losses at the gene ends were 0 bases for V and 5 bases for J; bases not matched to a gene: 7. CDR1 and CDR2 from the germline V gene are SGDLS and YYNGEE. The CDR3 protein is CASSVEGRGGVDTQYF. The CDR3 coding sequence is TGTGCCAGCAGCGTAGAGGGGCGGGGGGGCGTAGATACGCAGTATTTT.

V usage is TRBV9 and J usage is TRBJ2-7; D is unclear. The V end lost 0 bases, the J end lost 1 base, and 8 bases lay between the germline ends. The CDR3 covers 14 residues. Germline values: CDR1 SGDLS, CDR2 YYNGEE. CDR3: CASSVGSSSYEQYF. The CDR3 DNA reads as TGTGCCAGCAGCGTAGGTTCCAGTTCCTACGAGCAGTACTTC. The full variable domain, its missing parts supplied by reference TRBV9 and TRBJ2-7, is DSGVTQTPKHLITATGQRVTLRCSPRSGDLSVYWYQQSLDQGLQFLIQYYNGEERAKGNILERFSAQQFPDLHSELNLSSLELGDSALYFCASSVGSSSYEQYFGPGTRLTVT.

The chain has TRBV6-5 and TRBJ1-2; TRBD1 aligns across 11 bases. In germline, CDR1 is MNHEY, CDR2 SVGAGI. This CDR3 is 15 amino acids long. Trimming at V came to 6 bases and at J to 7 bases, leaving 10 bases not matched to a gene. For the CDR3, the DNA is TGTGCCAGCAGCCCCCTACCCGGGACAGGGGGTGGCTACACCTTC. Its translation is CASSPLPGTGGGYTF.

This clone showed up just once. This chain links TRBV5-1 with TRBJ1-1, with D perhaps matching TRBD1 (6 bases). Germline lookup yields CDR1 SGHRS and CDR2 YFSETQ. Trimming removed 0 bases at V and 0 bases at J, with 9 bases between. The length of the CDR3 is 15 residues. The CDR3 DNA is TGCGCCAGCAGCTTGGCGAACAGGGTGAACACTGAAGCTTTCTTT. Translated: CASSLANRVNTEAFF.

The CDR3 loop reads CASRSGTGPNYGYTF. In DNA form, the CDR3 reads TGTGCCAGCAGGAGTGGGACAGGACCTAACTATGGCTACACCTTC. The chain is built from TRBV2 and TRBJ1-2; TRBD1 matches at 8 bases. V trimming: 6 bases; J trimming: 0 bases; junction bases outside the gene matches: 6. This CDR3 is 15 amino acids long. Germline V gene data show CDR1 as SNHLY and CDR2 as FYNNEI.

The V and J genes are TRBV4-1 and TRBJ1-6; D uncertain. Germline values: CDR1 MGHRA, CDR2 YSYEKL. The CDR3 sequence is 16 residues long. V gave up 3 bases and J gave up 0 bases, with 9 bases separating them. The CDR3 region has the DNA TGCGCCAGCAGCCAGTTACAGAGCTCCTATAATTCACCCCTCCACTTT. It yields the protein CASSQLQSSYNSPLHF.

V and J are TRBV27 and TRBJ2-7; 7 nucleotides agree with TRBD2. Trimming cost V 1 base and J 1 base; bases outside gene matches: 4. Looked up from germline, CDR1 is MNHEY and CDR2 is SMNVEV (reference sequence). The CDR3 totals 15 residues. The CDR3, as DNA: TGTGCCAGCAGTTTATTCATGGGGGGGTCCTACGAGCAGTACTTC. This sequence encodes CASSLFMGGSYEQYF.